This T cell receptor (beta chain) was sequenced for a study of blood T cell repertoires in COVID-19. Study background: In each case, the material was cDNA or gDNA derived from T cells, B-cell-depleted T cells, or PBMCs.

Germline V CDR1 and CDR2: SGHRS, YFSETQ. The CDR3 runs 14 residues. Trimming at V came to 3 bases and at J to 4 bases, leaving 6 bases not matched to a gene. The table came from immunoSEQ multiplex PCR; TCRdb's copy has only in-frame clones and leaves some out. Among just over 650,000 clones listed, 70% to 90% were seen once. The source material was peripheral blood. The receptor was isolated from a woman under 30 with acute or convalescent COVID-19. V usage is TRBV5-1 and J usage is TRBJ2-7; 8 bases align to TRBD1. CDR3 DNA sequence: TGCGCCAGCAGCTCGACAGGGGCGTCATACGAGCAGTACTTC. Protein product: CASSSTGASYEQYF.